This T cell receptor (beta chain) was documented in a study of blood T cell repertoires in COVID-19. Turning to the study itself: COVID-19 samples, acute and convalescent, were from the United States, Italy and Spain. T cells, B-cell-depleted T cells, or PBMCs provided the cDNA or gDNA that served as material.

Sequencing was performed with immunoSEQ multiplex PCR; in TCRdb, only in-frame clones are kept and a portion is missing. Here the sample spans under 200,000 clones, about 86% being singletons. The ends lost 5 bases at V and 4 bases at J; junction bases unmatched: 1. Germline loops: CDR1 GTSNPN, CDR2 SVGIG (reference sequence). The CDR3 has 12 amino acids. Input material: peripheral blood. The chain recombines TRBV30 with TRBJ2-3; the match to TRBD1 covers 9 bases. The source of this sequence is a man aged 55 to 70 with acute or convalescent COVID-19. This CDR3 is CAWGTGPDTQYF. For the CDR3, the DNA is TGTGCCTGGGGGACAGGGCCAGATACGCAGTATTTT.